A single sample gave rise to the 8 T cell receptor beta chains below, sequenced in a study of breast tumors, draining lymph nodes, adjacent tissues. TCRdb redid the calling of the multiplex PCR reads with MiXCR, one entry per CDR3 protein. The sample holds 50,000 to 85,000 distinct CDR3 sequences, over 40% seen once. Material for sequencing was breast tumor tissue. These receptors were collected from a female donor with breast cancer. Some clones in this sample may be carry-over from other donors' samples.

The chain has TRBV19 and TRBJ1-1; D may be TRBD1 (6 bases). Germline CDR1 and CDR2: LNHDA and SQIVND (reference sequence). The CDR3 sequence is 12 residues long. Trimming pared 3 bases from V and 10 bases from J, leaving 12 bases between. The CDR3 nucleotides are TGTGCCAGTAGTATGGCAGGGGTGGGAGCTTTCTTT. Translating it yields CASSMAGVGAFF.

In this sample, this clonotype turned up many times. V is TRBV5-8 and J is TRBJ2-7; 13 nucleotides align to TRBD2. Unmatched junction bases numbered 8, after V lost 4 bases and J lost 1 base. Germline V lookup: CDR1 SGHTS, CDR2 YDEGEE. This CDR3 has 17 amino acids. The CDR3 spells CASSPGTSGEKSYEQYF. CDR3 coding DNA: TGTGCCAGCAGCCCCGGGACTAGCGGGGAGAAGTCCTACGAGCAGTACTTC.

Worth noting for this clonotype: Its ends do not fully match the called genes, so a read error is possible. This chain links TRBV5-6 with TRBJ2-3, with 10 bases lining up with TRBD1. This CDR3 spans 14 amino acids. In germline, CDR1 is SGHDT, CDR2 YYEEEE. CDR3 DNA: TGTGCCAGCAGCTGGGACAGGGGCTCGGATACGCGGTGTTTT. It codes for CASSWDRGSDTRCF.

The chain recombines TRBV20-1 with TRBJ2-1, with a weak D call TRBD2 (6 bases). Between the trimmed V and J ends, which lost 5 bases and 4 bases, there was a span of 12 bases. The CDR3 totals 13 residues. From germline, CDR1 is DFQATT and CDR2 SNEGSKA (reference sequence). The DNA for the CDR3 is TGCAGTGCTGTAGCGGACCATTACAATGAGCAGTTCTTC. This encodes CSAVADHYNEQFF.

With regard to this clonotype: The junction differs from germline at one of its ends, possibly a read error. The chain links TRBV20-1 to TRBJ2-5, with D perhaps TRBD1 (6 bases). Per the germline V gene, CDR1 is DFQATT and CDR2 is SNEGSKA (reference sequence). This CDR3 is built from 13 residues. This CDR3 reads CSATQGTRENQYF. The CDR3 region has the DNA TGCAGTGCTACCCAGGGGACCAGAGAGAACCAGTACTTC.

Concerning this clonotype: The germline gene is not matched at one end of the junction; a read error may be the cause. The rearrangement links TRBV4-1 to TRBJ2-6, with D possibly TRBD1 on 7 matching bases. Germline V CDR1 and CDR2: MGHRA, YSYEKL. The CDR3 extends over 16 amino acids. The DNA for the CDR3 is TGCGCCAGCAGCCAAGGAGCGGCCAGGGGGGCCGACGTCCTGACTTTC. This sequence encodes CASSQGAARGADVLTF.

This clonotype was counted ten times or more. The V call is TRBV7-9, the J call TRBJ1-2, with D hard to call. Germline V gene sequence: CDR1 SEHNR, CDR2 FQNEAQ (reference sequence). This CDR3 has 15 amino acids. Trimming pared 6 bases from V and 6 bases from J, leaving 20 bases between. CDR3 bases: TGTGCCAGCAGATCTCTGGACCCCCCCCAGGATGGCTACACCTTC. It codes for CASRSLDPPQDGYTF. Variable domain in full (rest from reference TRBV7-9 and TRBJ1-2): DTGVSQNPRHKITKRGQNVTFRCDPISEHNRLYWYRQTLGQGPEFLTYFQNEAQLEKSRLLSDRFSAERPKGSFSTLEIQRTEQGDSAMYLCASRSLDPPQDGYTFGSGTRLTVV.

The J gene is TRBJ2-7, the V gene TRBV14, with 11 positions matching TRBD2. CDR1 SGHDN and CDR2 FVKESK come from the germline V gene. This CDR3 has 16 amino acids. V lost 4 bases and J lost 10; bases outside the gene matches: 15. For the CDR3, the DNA is TGTGCCAGCAGCCGACGGGCTAGCGGGAGGTTCTACGCTCAGTACTTC. Translation: CASSRRASGRFYAQYF.